These 23 T cell receptor beta chains came from one sample sequenced in a study of blood T cell repertoires in COVID-19. Libraries were prepared by immunoSEQ multiplex PCR; TCRdb keeps only in-frame clonotypes and omits some of them. This sample has about 200,000 clones, with around nine tenths found just once. Material for sequencing was peripheral blood. Every receptor here comes from a man aged 35-49 years with active or convalescent COVID-19.

Only a few counts were recorded for this clone. The V call is TRBV7-7, the J call TRBJ2-1, with a weak D call TRBD2 (6 bases). This CDR3 contains 15 residues. The V end lost 1 base, the J end lost 1 base, and 8 bases lay between the germline ends. The germline V gene encodes CDR1 SSHAT and CDR2 FNYEAQ (reference sequence). The DNA for the CDR3 is TGTGCCAGCAGCTTAGGCGGGGCGTCCTACAATGAGCAGTTCTTC. Residues: CASSLGGASYNEQFF. Supplemented by reference TRBV7-7 and TRBJ2-1, the full variable domain reads GAGVSQSPRYKVTKRGQDVTLRCDPISSHATLYWYQQALGQGPEFLTYFNYEAQPDKSGLPSDRFSAERPEGSISTLTIQRTEQRDSAMYRCASSLGGASYNEQFFGPGTRLTVL.

This clone occurred once. The chain joins TRBV28 to TRBJ2-7, with D perhaps TRBD1 (5 bases). The CDR3 runs 12 residues. Germline values: CDR1 MDHEN, CDR2 SYDVKM. Trimming took off 10 bases at V and 3 bases at J, with 13 bases between the two ends. Here the CDR3 reads CATIDSLYEQYF. The CDR3 coding sequence is TGTGCCACCATAGACAGCCTCTACGAGCAGTACTTC.

The genes are TRBV7-2 and TRBJ1-2, with 9 positions matching TRBD1. Germline CDR1 reads SGHTA; CDR2 reads FQGNSA. With 0 bases clipped from V and 4 bases from J, the junction kept 6 bases outside the gene matches. This CDR3 region has 16 residues. The CDR3 loop is CASSLAPGQGRYGYTF. The CDR3 coding sequence is TGTGCCAGCAGCTTAGCGCCGGGACAGGGACGCTATGGCTACACCTTC.

V usage is TRBV29-1 and J usage is TRBJ1-1; possible D gene TRBD1, 6 bases. CDR3 length: 12 residues. Germline V gene sequence: CDR1 SQVTM, CDR2 ANQGSEA. V was trimmed by 7 bases and J by 1 base, leaving 10 bases between them. The CDR3 is CSGTQGNTEAFF. The CDR3 region has the DNA TGCAGCGGAACACAGGGGAACACTGAAGCTTTCTTT.

The chain is built from TRBV6-4 and TRBJ2-7; TRBD2 might be the D (5 bases). Trimming took 4 bases from V and 1 from J, leaving 11 bases between them. Per the germline V gene, CDR1 is MRHNA and CDR2 is SNTAGT. This CDR3 contains 14 residues. CDR3 loop: CASSATPGSYEQYF. CDR3 DNA sequence: TGTGCCAGCAGTGCCACTCCGGGGTCCTACGAGCAGTACTTC.

This chain links TRBV5-1 with TRBJ1-6; 10 bases align to TRBD1. The germline CDR1 and CDR2 sequences are SGHRS and YFSETQ. J lost 5 bases, V lost 3 bases, and 2 bases had no gene match. This CDR3 has 15 residues. The CDR3: CASSSGQGNNSPLHF. CDR3 in DNA: TGCGCCAGCAGCTCGGGACAGGGGAATAATTCACCCCTCCACTTT. Full variable domain (rest looked up from reference TRBV5-1 and TRBJ1-6): KAGVTQTPRYLIKTRGQQVTLSCSPISGHRSVSWYQQTPGQGLQFLFEYFSETQRNKGNFPGRFSGRQFSNSRSEMNVSTLELGDSALYLCASSSGQGNNSPLHFGNGTRLTVT.

The chain recombines TRBV2 with TRBJ1-1; D is ambiguous. V was cut by 9 bases and J by 1 base, with 3 bases left in between. In germline, CDR1 is SNHLY, CDR2 FYNNEI. This CDR3 region has 10 residues. The CDR3 DNA is TGTGCCAGTCAGAACACTGAAGCTTTCTTT. Translating it yields CASQNTEAFF.

This clone was seen a single time. As DNA, the CDR3 is TGCAGCGTTGGGAGCGGGGGGGCCGTACGAGAGACCCAGTACTTC. Residues: CSVGSGGAVRETQYF. The rearrangement joins TRBV29-1 to TRBJ2-5; 10 bases fit TRBD2. Germline CDR1 SQVTM, CDR2 ANQGSEA. The V and J ends lost 4 bases and 4 bases, in that order; junction bases with no gene match: 9. The CDR3 spans 15 residues.

The chain employs TRBV12-3 or TRBV12-4 and TRBJ2-7; D possibly corresponds to TRBD1 (6 bases). Trimming stripped 3 bases from V and 4 bases from J, with 10 bases between. The CDR3 is made up of 13 amino acids. CDR3 residues: CASSLVGGYEQYF. CDR3 nucleotides: TGTGCCAGCAGTTTGGTAGGGGGTTACGAGCAGTACTTC.

The chain combines TRBV7-2 with TRBJ1-4; a weak D match, TRBD1 (6 bases). The CDR3 extends over 15 amino acids. Germline V gene data show CDR1 as SGHTA and CDR2 as FQGNSA. Trimming shortened V by 5 bases and J by 5 bases, and 15 bases separated the two germline ends. CDR3 protein: CASSKMGQANEKLFF. The DNA for the CDR3 is TGTGCCAGCAGCAAGATGGGACAAGCAAATGAAAAACTGTTTTTT. Variable domain in full (rest from reference TRBV7-2 and TRBJ1-4): GAGVSQSPSNKVTEKGKDVELRCDPISGHTALYWYRQSLGQGLEFLIYFQGNSAPDKSGLPSDRFSAERTGGSVSTLTIQRTQQEDSAVYLCASSKMGQANEKLFFGSGTQLSVL.

The CDR3 spells CASSEFAATDTQYF. CDR3 DNA: TGTGCCAGCAGTGAATTCGCGGCTACAGATACGCAGTATTTT. The V call is TRBV25-1, the J call TRBJ2-3; D uncertain. Germline V gives CDR1 MGHDK, CDR2 SYGVNS. The CDR3 has 14 residues. V lost 1 base, J lost 3 bases, and 8 bases lay in between.

The CDR3 here is CASSGLGQKNSPLHF. The DNA of the CDR3 is TGTGCCAGCAGCGGACTAGGACAAAAAAATTCACCCCTCCACTTT. The J gene is TRBJ1-6, the V gene TRBV9; the D gene is possibly TRBD1 (5 bases). In germline, CDR1 is SGDLS, CDR2 YYNGEE. This CDR3 region has 15 residues. V was shortened by 3 bases and J by 7 bases, with 14 bases between the two germline ends.

V is TRBV29-1 and J is TRBJ2-7; TRBD1 aligns across 7 bases. CDR3 length: 13 amino acids. Per germline, CDR1 SQVTM and CDR2 ANQGSEA. After removal of 4 bases from V and 3 bases from J, the junction contained 6 bases not matched to a gene. In DNA, the CDR3 is TGCAGCGTTGTCTTGACAGGGTACTACGAGCAGTACTTC. This encodes CSVVLTGYYEQYF.

The rearrangement joins TRBV19 to TRBJ2-5; 9 nucleotides line up with TRBD2. Germline V gene sequence: CDR1 LNHDA, CDR2 SQIVND (reference sequence). V was clipped by 7 bases and J by 9 bases; unmatched bases: 12. CDR3 length equals 14 residues. CDR3 sequence: CASNPAGGLGAQYF. The CDR3 nucleotides read TGTGCCAGTAACCCAGCGGGGGGCCTCGGGGCCCAGTACTTC.

The J gene is TRBJ1-5, the V gene TRBV19; the D is unclear. The CDR3 contains 14 residues. Germline values: CDR1 LNHDA, CDR2 SQIVND (reference sequence). Trimming shortened V by 5 bases and J by 7 bases, and 15 bases separated the two germline ends. As DNA, the CDR3 is TGTGCCAGTAGTTTTAGACGGGGTAGGCAGCCCCAGCATTTT. Translated: CASSFRRGRQPQHF. Together with reference TRBV19 and TRBJ1-5, the CDR3 gives the full variable domain: DGGITQSPKYLFRKEGQNVTLSCEQNLNHDAMYWYRQDPGQGLRLIYYSQIVNDFQKGDIAEGYSVSREKKESFPLTVTSAQKNPTAFYLCASSFRRGRQPQHFGDGTRLSIL.

The chain carries TRBV5-6 and TRBJ2-3, with 8 bases that match TRBD2. The CDR3 runs 16 residues. The trim removed 0 bases at V and 4 bases at J, leaving 7 bases unmatched. Germline CDR1 reads SGHDT; CDR2 reads YYEEEE. CDR3 sequence reads: CASSLAGGRFPDTQYF. The CDR3 DNA follows: TGTGCCAGCAGCTTGGCGGGGGGGCGCTTCCCAGATACGCAGTATTTT. The variable domain in full, with the rest retrieved from reference TRBV5-6 and TRBJ2-3, is DAGVTQSPTHLIKTRGQQVTLRCSPKSGHDTVSWYQQALGQGPQFIFQYYEEEERQRGNFPDRFSGHQFPNYSSELNVNALLLGDSALYLCASSLAGGRFPDTQYFGPGTRLTVL.

This clone was found a few times. CDR3 amino acids: CASSERGRTDTQYF. The CDR3 DNA reads as TGTGCCAGCAGTGAAAGGGGGCGGACAGATACGCAGTATTTT. The V call is TRBV6-4, the J call TRBJ2-3; TRBD1 aligns across 7 bases. The germline CDR1 and CDR2 sequences are MRHNA and SNTAGT. The CDR3 has 14 residues. J was trimmed by 3 bases and V by 3 bases; bases with no gene match: 3.

The V gene is TRBV6-5, the J gene TRBJ1-6; 7 bases are shared with TRBD1. Germline-derived CDR1 and CDR2 are MNHEY and SVGAGI. There are 14 residues in the CDR3. Trimming removed 5 bases from V and 5 bases from J; junction bases left unmatched: 3. The CDR3 DNA follows: TGTGCCAGCAGTCGGACAGGCAATAATTCACCCCTCCACTTT. Protein product: CASSRTGNNSPLHF.

V gene TRBV5-4 combines with J gene TRBJ1-4; D may be TRBD1 (5 bases). Germline assignment: CDR1 SGHNT and CDR2 YYREEE (reference sequence). V lost 2 bases, J lost 8 bases, and 22 bases lay in between. The CDR3 covers 17 residues. The CDR3 here is CASSLALPGPGKEKLFF. CDR3 DNA sequence: TGTGCCAGCAGCTTAGCCCTTCCAGGGCCAGGGAAGGAAAAACTGTTTTTT.

This chain connects TRBV2 to TRBJ2-1, with 12 nucleotides matching TRBD2. V lost 5 bases, J lost 5 bases, and 4 bases stayed unmatched. The length of the CDR3 is 15 residues. CDR1 SNHLY and CDR2 FYNNEI come from the germline V gene. CDR3 coding DNA: TGTGCCAGCAGTCTTCTAGCGGGAGGGAACAATGAGCAGTTCTTC. This codes for CASSLLAGGNNEQFF. Complete variable domain (other parts from reference TRBV2 and TRBJ2-1): EPEVTQTPSHQVTQMGQEVILRCVPISNHLYFYWYRQILGQKVEFLVSFYNNEISEKSEIFDDQFSVERPDGSNFTLKIRSTKLEDSAMYFCASSLLAGGNNEQFFGPGTRLTVL.

This clone was counted only a few times. The genes are TRBV7-9 and TRBJ1-1; maybe TRBD1 (6 bases). CDR1 is SEHNR, CDR2 FQNEAQ, per germline (reference sequence). V lost 1 base and J lost 5, with 11 bases in between. The CDR3 is made up of 14 amino acids. CDR3 loop: CASSLEAQGTEAFF. The CDR3, as DNA: TGTGCCAGCAGCTTAGAGGCACAGGGTACTGAAGCTTTCTTT.

The chain combines TRBV6-2 or TRBV6-3 with TRBJ1-6, with 7 bases matching TRBD1. CDR1 is MNHEY, CDR2 SVGEGT, per germline. V dropped 4 bases and J dropped 12; count of bases not matched to a gene: 9. This CDR3 has 14 amino acids. CDR3 amino acids: CASSLGQPTGPLHF. The CDR3, as DNA: TGTGCCAGCAGTTTGGGACAGCCGACTGGACCCCTCCACTTT.

DNA of the CDR3: TGCGCCAGCAGCATCAGGGAGGCGTACAATGAGCAGTTCTTC. Translating gives CASSIREAYNEQFF. The V gene is TRBV4-1, the J gene TRBJ2-1; weak D call: TRBD2 (6 bases). The CDR3 totals 14 residues. V dropped 5 bases and J dropped 4 bases, with 12 bases sitting between them. CDR1 is MGHRA, CDR2 YSYEKL, per germline.